This note documents a single TCR beta chain sequence. This entry belongs to a study of T cell responses to AZD1222 COVID-19 vaccine. Looking at the study overall: Analysis merged second doses at about 4 or about 12 weeks.

Trimming stripped 1 base from V and 4 bases from J, with 11 bases between. CDR1 and CDR2 from the germline V gene are SGHVS and FQNEAQ. The CDR3 loop spans 14 amino acids. Profiling relied on immunoSEQ multiplex PCR, and the TCRdb table lists in-frame clones only, not all of them. This sample yields some 130,000 clones, of which around nine tenths are seen a single time; 6.3% belongs to the top ten. This chain uses TRBV7-8 with TRBJ2-7, with D perhaps TRBD1 (5 bases). This specimen consisted of peripheral blood, obtained on day 0 of AZD1222 vaccination. The receptor's source is an adult in good health. CDR3: CASSLGQFTYEQYF. CDR3 sequence (DNA): TGTGCCAGCAGCTTAGGACAGTTCACATACGAGCAGTACTTC.